This TCR beta chain was sequenced in a study of neurological immune-mediated disorders. Findings and limits, study-wide: Because no CDR3 amino acid sequences were shared across subjects by expanded clones, private repertoires were suggested in all groups.

This clonotype was seen many times. Antigen unknown. The cDNA was synthesized by means of template-switch 5'RACE, which was carried out with 10-nucleotide random UMIs. TCRdb redid the calling of the 5' RACE reads with MiXCR, one entry per CDR3 protein. This table holds around 100,000 distinct CDR3 sequences, 10% to 14% found once. Regarding time point: longitudinal time-point 3. Unsorted libraries were generated from 2 million PBMCs. These cells had been stored in RNAlater at -80 C. The ends were cut back, 11 bases at V and 4 bases at J, with 17 bases in the middle. CDR1 and CDR2 from the germline V gene are SNHLY and FYNNEI. The CDR3 runs 13 residues.

The sequence was collected from a female donor with HTLV-1-associated myelopathy (HAM/TSP). Source material: PBMCs. The chain joins TRBV2 to TRBJ1-1; no clear D gene. The CDR3 region is CAGKREARTEAFF. The CDR3 DNA sequence: TGTGCCGGGAAAAGGGAAGCTCGCACTGAAGCTTTCTTT.